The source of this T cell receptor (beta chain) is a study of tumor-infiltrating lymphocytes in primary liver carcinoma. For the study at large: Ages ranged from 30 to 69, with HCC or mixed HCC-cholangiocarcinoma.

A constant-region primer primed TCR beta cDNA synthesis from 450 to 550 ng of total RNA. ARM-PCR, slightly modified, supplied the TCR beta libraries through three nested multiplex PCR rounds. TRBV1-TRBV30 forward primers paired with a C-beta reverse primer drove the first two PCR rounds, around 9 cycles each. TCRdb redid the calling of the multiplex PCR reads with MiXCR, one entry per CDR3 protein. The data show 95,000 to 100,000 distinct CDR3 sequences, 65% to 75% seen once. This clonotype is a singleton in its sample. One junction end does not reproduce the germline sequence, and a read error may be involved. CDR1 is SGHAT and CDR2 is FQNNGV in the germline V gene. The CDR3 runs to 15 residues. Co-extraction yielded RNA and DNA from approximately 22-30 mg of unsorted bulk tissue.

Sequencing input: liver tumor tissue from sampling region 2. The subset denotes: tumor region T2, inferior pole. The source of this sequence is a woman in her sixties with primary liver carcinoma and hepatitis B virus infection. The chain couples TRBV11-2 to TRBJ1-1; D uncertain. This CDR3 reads CAGSVDGRFNNEAFF. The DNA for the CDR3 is TGTGCCGGCAGCGTAGACGGACGGTTTAACAATGAAGCTTTCTTT.